This T cell receptor beta chain was sequenced in a study of blood T cell repertoires in COVID-19. Study details: The analysed material was cDNA or gDNA that came from T cells, B-cell-depleted T cells, or PBMCs.

As handled by the study authors: From reference gene primer amplification, estimates of nucleated cell counts were derived. Sequenced by immunoSEQ multiplex PCR; TCRdb stores in-frame clones only, minus some. V and J calls and clone size are given by that table; D and trimming were obtained from the DNA. This table has about 480,000 clones, around 90% appearing once. Trimming shortened V by 0 bases and J by 5 bases, and 13 bases separated the two germline ends. The CDR3 loop spans 15 amino acids. CDR1 is SGHRS, CDR2 YFSETQ, per germline. The chain carries TRBV5-1 and TRBJ2-3, with D hard to call. Sequencing used peripheral blood. This TCR derives from a woman aged 45-65 years with COVID-19, enrolled during active disease. CDR3 sequence (DNA): TGCGCCAGCAGCTTGGTGACTCTTGATGGAGATACGCAGTATTTT. It codes for CASSLVTLDGDTQYF.